These T cell receptor beta chains were read from a single sample in a study of radiotherapy plus CTLA-4 blockade in lung cancer. Clones were read by immunoSEQ multiplex PCR, and TCRdb kept only the in-frame ones, dropping some. Of 85,000 to 90,000 clones in the sample, around nine tenths were seen once. The material sequenced was peripheral blood, taken from a patient treated with radiotherapy plus ipilimumab. The origin of the receptors is a human donor with non-small cell lung cancer that progressed on radiotherapy plus ipilimumab. CDR3s include the opening cysteine and the closing phenylalanine or tryptophan. Not all rows give a size; the values are once, few, many and, for expanded clones, a class.

size	V	CDR3
NA	TRBV7-9	CASSLVGLVGGPRNEQFF
NA	TRBV5-1	CASSFGTGGYEQYF
NA	TRBV28	CASSYSGGPGANVLTF
once	TRBV5-1	CASSLREATGELFF
NA	TRBV29-1	CSVGQGLHYGYTF
NA	TRBV7-9	CASSLAGGNYGYTF
NA	TRBV6-1	CASSEAGTGGNGYTF
NA	TRBV2	CASSEDRGWGNQPQHF
NA	TRBV5-4	CASSAPAGGFYNEQFF
few	TRBV7-8	CASSLVGSGGEKGYTF
NA	TRBV27	CASSLRRQGAASGANVLTF
NA	TRBV7-2	CASSLLDVGTGRYGYTF
NA	TRBV5-1	CASRGAGTGNEKLFF
NA	TRBV19	CASSTRGSPSTDTQYF
NA	TRBV10-3	CATKGSMNTEAFF
NA	TRBV19	CASSIEVQGEQYF
few	TRBV15	CATSRVGTWRETQYF
once	TRBV28	CASSGRTGGAEAFF
NA	TRBV19	CASSIVGGGSLVNQPQHF
NA	TRBV7-2	CASSQVRDRAGNTIYF
NA	TRBV19	CASSTTGGGNEQFF
NA	TRBV30	CAWSNIQGDAQETQYF
NA	TRBV28	CASSLSGTGGNQPQHF
once	TRBV7-2	CASSQSPILAGVEQYF
NA	TRBV4-1	CASSQEQRSNQPQHF
NA	TRBV28	CASSSGGRSYNEQFF
few	TRBV11-3	CASSPRLGSYEQYF
NA	TRBV19	CASSKQGASYEQYF
NA	TRBV9	CASSGQTYNEQFF
NA	TRBV28	CASSLGTEDYEQYF
few	TRBV18	CASSPQPDSREKLFF
NA	TRBV5-5	CASSLALGGSPLHF
NA	TRBV6-5	CASRYTGTSGYEQYF